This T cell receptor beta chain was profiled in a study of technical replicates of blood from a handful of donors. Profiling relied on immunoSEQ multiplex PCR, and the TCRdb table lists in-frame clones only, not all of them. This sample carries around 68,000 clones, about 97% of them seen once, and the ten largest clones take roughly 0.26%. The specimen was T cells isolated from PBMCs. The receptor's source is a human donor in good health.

The CDR3 loop is CASSWQGVEAFF. The CDR3 nucleotides read TGTGCCAGCAGTTGGCAGGGGGTTGAAGCTTTCTTT. The chain couples TRBV27 to TRBJ1-1; 7 nucleotides align to TRBD1. Trimming took 4 bases from V and 7 from J; bases not matched to a gene: 3. This CDR3 has 12 residues. CDR1 is MNHEY and CDR2 is SMNVEV in the germline V gene (reference sequence).